These 18 T cell receptor beta chains were all obtained from the same sample, sequenced in a study of blood T cell repertoires in COVID-19. Some clones are missing from TCRdb's copy, which holds only in-frame ones; the method was immunoSEQ multiplex PCR. The table shows 30,000 or so clones, with roughly 93% occurring only once. Sequencing was done on a sample of peripheral blood. The origin of the receptors is a male donor with active COVID-19.

The rearrangement joins TRBV7-2 to TRBJ2-5; the match to TRBD1 covers 8 bases. V dropped 3 bases and J dropped 5; count of bases not matched to a gene: 11. Germline V gives CDR1 SGHTA, CDR2 FQGNSA. This CDR3 region has 16 residues. The CDR3 nucleotides read TGTGCCAGCAGCTTGGGGAGTAGGACAGGGATGGAGACCCAGTACTTC. This sequence encodes CASSLGSRTGMETQYF.

The chain links TRBV5-1 to TRBJ2-1; possible D gene TRBD1, 6 bases. The germline gives CDR1 SGHRS, CDR2 YFSETQ. The CDR3 sequence is 14 residues long. With 4 bases removed from V and 2 bases from J, the gap between germline ends came to 10 bases. Written as DNA, the CDR3 is TGCGCCAGCAGCGGCAGGGGCGCCTACAATGAGCAGTTCTTC. Its protein product is CASSGRGAYNEQFF.

The table lists this clone with a few counts. The chain is built from TRBV3-1 (or the pseudogene TRBV3-2) and TRBJ2-7; 8 positions match TRBD2. The germline V gene has CDR1 LGHDT and CDR2 YNNKEL (reference sequence). CDR3 length: 14 amino acids. V was pared by 7 bases and J by 4 bases, with 9 bases of the junction left unmatched. CDR3 nucleotides: TGTGCCAGCATCGAGGGGACTAGTAAGTACGAGCAGTACTTC. This encodes CASIEGTSKYEQYF.

This clone appeared a single time. The rearrangement links TRBV5-1 to TRBJ1-1; D is unclear. This CDR3 is built from 11 residues. Germline V gene lookup returns CDR1 SGHRS and CDR2 YFSETQ. V lost 4 bases, J lost 3 bases, and 4 bases lay in between. CDR3 sequence: CASSLDTEAFF. DNA for the CDR3: TGCGCCAGCAGCCTAGACACTGAAGCTTTCTTT.

The chain couples TRBV7-3 to TRBJ2-3; 13 nucleotides match TRBD2. J lost 7 bases, V lost 5 bases, and 6 bases had no gene match. Germline assignment: CDR1 SGHTA and CDR2 FQGTGA. The CDR3 runs to 15 residues. CDR3 sequence reads: CASSLTSGGSNTQYF. CDR3 DNA: TGTGCCAGCAGCCTGACTAGCGGGGGGTCGAATACGCAGTATTTT.

This sequence joins TRBV27 and TRBJ1-2; TRBD1 matches at 7 bases. The CDR3 covers 14 residues. V dropped 5 bases and J dropped 1; count of bases not matched to a gene: 4. Looked up from germline, CDR1 is MNHEY and CDR2 is SMNVEV (reference sequence). CDR3 nucleotide sequence: TGTGCCAGCAGTGTGGACAGGATTAACTATGGCTACACCTTC. Translation gives CASSVDRINYGYTF.

This clone has more than one count but fewer than ten. The rearrangement links TRBV19 to TRBJ2-1; TRBD1 matches at 11 bases. Germline loops: CDR1 LNHDA, CDR2 SQIVND (reference sequence). The junction had 10 bases not matched to a gene; V was cut back by 6 bases and J by 9 bases. This CDR3 comprises 15 residues. Written as DNA, the CDR3 is TGTGCCAGTAGGTCAGGGACAGGGGGTAAGGGTGAGCAGTTCTTC. Translating gives CASRSGTGGKGEQFF.

V usage is TRBV28 and J usage is TRBJ1-2; possibly TRBD1 for D (5 bases). Germline V gives CDR1 MDHEN, CDR2 SYDVKM. The V end was cut by 3 bases, the J end by 5 bases, with 13 bases between. The CDR3 sequence is 14 residues long. Here the CDR3 reads CASSLGSGPYGYTF. CDR3 DNA sequence: TGTGCCAGCAGTTTGGGATCAGGGCCATATGGCTACACCTTC.

The V call is TRBV6-1, the J call TRBJ1-3, with 8 bases matching TRBD1. Trimming cost V 3 bases and J 2 bases; bases outside gene matches: 3. CDR1 and CDR2 from the germline V gene are MNHNS and SASEGT. The CDR3 totals 15 residues. CDR3 nucleotide sequence: TGTGCCAGCAGTGACGGCAGGGGGCCTGGAAACACCATATATTTT. Translation gives CASSDGRGPGNTIYF.

The rearrangement links TRBV4-2 to TRBJ2-2; TRBD2 might be the D (6 bases). Per the germline V gene, CDR1 is LGHNA and CDR2 is YNFKEQ. This CDR3 spans 19 amino acids. With 0 bases removed from V and 6 bases from J, the gap between germline ends came to 23 bases. The CDR3 loop reads CASSQDGGFDNTLSGELFF. DNA of the CDR3: TGTGCCAGCAGCCAAGATGGGGGGTTTGACAACACCCTGTCCGGGGAGCTGTTTTTT.

This chain connects TRBV5-1 to TRBJ1-1; D ambiguous. The germline V gene has CDR1 SGHRS and CDR2 YFSETQ. Trimming took off 0 bases at V and 5 bases at J, with 14 bases between the two ends. CDR3 length: 15 amino acids. CDR3 coding DNA: TGCGCCAGCAGCTTGGAGGGCCAACTAGGGACTGAAGCTTTCTTT. Its translation is CASSLEGQLGTEAFF. The whole variable domain, remainder taken from reference TRBV5-1 and TRBJ1-1, is KAGVTQTPRYLIKTRGQQVTLSCSPISGHRSVSWYQQTPGQGLQFLFEYFSETQRNKGNFPGRFSGRQFSNSRSEMNVSTLELGDSALYLCASSLEGQLGTEAFFGQGTRLTVV.

The rearrangement links TRBV11-2 to TRBJ2-5; the D gene is possibly TRBD1 (5 bases). The V gene's germline CDR1 is SGHAT and CDR2 FQNNGV. With 6 bases removed from V and 4 bases from J, the gap between germline ends came to 12 bases. The CDR3 loop spans 13 amino acids. CDR3 sequence reads: CASRRGRVETQYF. The CDR3 bases are TGTGCCAGCAGAAGGGGCAGGGTAGAGACCCAGTACTTC.

This clone was seen just once. The CDR3 sequence is CASKTWSRDRDNEQFF. CDR3 DNA sequence: TGTGCCAGTAAAACGTGGTCGAGGGACAGGGACAATGAGCAGTTCTTC. The chain uses TRBV19 and TRBJ2-1, with TRBD1 matching 9 bases. The CDR3 spans 16 residues. Unmatched junction bases numbered 12, after V lost 7 bases and J lost 5 bases. CDR1 is LNHDA and CDR2 is SQIVND in the germline V gene (reference sequence).

This clone showed up just once. This sequence joins TRBV7-3 and TRBJ1-6; D is undetermined. Trimming left V 3 bases short and J 0 bases short, with 9 bases between. The germline CDR1 and CDR2 sequences are SGHTA and FQGTGA. The CDR3 is made up of 16 amino acids. The CDR3 sequence: CASSFDRSSYNSPLHF. The CDR3 nucleotides are TGTGCCAGCAGCTTCGACCGGAGCTCCTATAATTCACCCCTCCACTTT.

The chain links TRBV6-4 to TRBJ2-3; 10 bases match TRBD2. CDR3 length: 15 amino acids. Germline CDR1 MRHNA, CDR2 SNTAGT. V gave up 0 bases and J gave up 4 bases; unmatched junction bases: 1. CDR3 region: CASSDSAGGPDTQYF. The CDR3, as DNA: TGTGCCAGCAGTGACTCAGCGGGGGGGCCAGATACGCAGTATTTT.

The chain has TRBV12-3 or TRBV12-4 and TRBJ1-1; no clear D. V was shortened by 5 bases and J by 1 base, with 8 bases between the two germline ends. CDR3 length: 13 amino acids. The CDR3 DNA is TGTGCCAGCAGTCCCCCAAAGAACACTGAAGCTTTCTTT. Amino acids: CASSPPKNTEAFF.

The J gene is TRBJ2-1, the V gene TRBV10-3; 10 bases match TRBD1. Trimming took 0 bases from V and 8 from J; bases not matched to a gene: 4. This CDR3 comprises 15 residues. Germline CDR1 is ENHRY and CDR2 is SYGVKD. The CDR3 nucleotides read TGTGCCATCAGTGAGTCGGGACAGGGGTTTCATGAGCAGTTCTTC. This encodes CAISESGQGFHEQFF.

The gene calls are TRBV30 and TRBJ1-5; D possibly corresponds to TRBD1 (5 bases). V was shortened by 5 bases and J by 3 bases, with 8 bases between the two germline ends. This CDR3 spans 12 amino acids. The V gene's germline CDR1 is GTSNPN and CDR2 SVGIG (reference sequence). The CDR3: CAWAGVNQPQHF. The CDR3 nucleotides read TGTGCCTGGGCGGGGGTCAATCAGCCCCAGCATTTT.